This TCR beta chain was obtained from a study of T cell responses to AZD1222 COVID-19 vaccine. General study results and limits: When two AZD1222 doses had been given, Spike-specific TCR breadth and depth rose.

As to this clone: What it binds is not known.

Generated by immunoSEQ multiplex PCR, the TCRdb table keeps only in-frame clones and is missing some. This table has approximately 140,000 clones, approximately 88% appearing once. The CDR3 runs to 14 residues. Deletions cut 4 bases from V and 7 bases from J, with 16 bases between. Per the germline V gene, CDR1 is SGHTA and CDR2 is FQGNSA. The TCR comes from an adult in good health. The chain has TRBV7-2 and TRBJ1-1; no reliable D call. Sequenced material: peripheral blood, taken on day 0 of AZD1222 vaccination. The DNA of the CDR3 is TGTGCCAGCAGCTCCCAACCCCAGATCGGTGAAGCTTTCTTT. Translating it yields CASSSQPQIGEAFF.